This TCR delta chain comes out of a study of gamma-delta T cells after stem cell transplantation. The germline CDR1 and CDR2 sequences are GEAIGNYY and EKD. The CDR3 length is 22 residues. V lost 3 bases and J lost 2; bases outside the gene matches: 20. This clone is labeled as medium-sized. TCRdb repeated clone calling on the RT-PCR reads with CATT. The data hold more than 2,500 delta-chain clones, with 20% to 25% observed a single time. Sequences were obtained from gamma-delta T cells. The chain is built from TRDV2 and TRDJ3; 8 bases fit TRDD3. This receptor was identified in a human donor. It is not recorded whose cells these are; they may come from a transplant donor. The DNA of the CDR3 is TGTGCCTGTGACTTCAGGTTTACTGGGGGTTCCTCCTTCACCTGGGACACCCGACAGATGTTTTTC. Translating it yields CACDFRFTGGSSFTWDTRQMFF.